This T cell receptor beta chain was retrieved from a study of blood T cell repertoires in COVID-19. Background on the study: In each case, the material was cDNA or gDNA derived from T cells, B-cell-depleted T cells, or PBMCs.

This CDR3 contains 16 residues. Libraries were prepared by immunoSEQ multiplex PCR; TCRdb keeps only in-frame clonotypes and omits some of them. The data hold about 250,000 clones, with roughly four fifths observed a single time. Sequences were obtained from peripheral blood. V and J are TRBV21-1 and TRBJ2-3; the table's D call of TRBD1 was not tested on the DNA. TRBV21-1 is an annotated pseudogene. The receptor comes from a man aged 80 or over with acute or convalescent COVID-19. The CDR3 nucleotides read TGTGCCAGCAGCAATTGGGACAGGGCAGTTACAGATACGCAGTATTTT. Amino acid sequence: CASSNWDRAVTDTQYF.